Ten or more counts support the clone carrying this T cell receptor (beta chain). The antigen remains undetermined. This sample was taken from a study of spatial heterogeneity in lung cancer. Study-level background: Counts of TCR transcripts in tumor regions correlated strongly with a matched bulk RNA-seq T cell module score. Study results and caveats: Tumoral mutation counts were tracked by counts of expanded intratumoral alpha and beta TCRs.

CDR3 length: 14 residues. V lost 1 base, J lost 1 base, and 9 bases lay in between. Germline values: CDR1 DFQATT, CDR2 SNEGSKA (reference sequence). Time point indicated: sample taken at primary tumor resection. A total of some 70 untreated early-stage non-small cell lung cancer patients served as donors. On each TCR cDNA molecule, a unique molecular identifier was present. TCRdb redid the calling of the 5' RACE reads with MiXCR, one entry per CDR3 protein. The sample has about 100,000 distinct CDR3 sequences; about 4.6% are singletons. The source was lung tumor tissue, collected at surgery. The sequence was collected from a male donor with early-stage non-small cell lung cancer. V is TRBV20-1 and J is TRBJ2-3, with a tentative D call TRBD1 (5 bases). CDR3 sequence reads: CSARGGFGTDTQYF. As DNA, the CDR3 is TGCAGTGCTAGAGGGGGCTTTGGCACAGATACGCAGTATTTT.